What follows are 30 T cell receptor beta chains derived from one specimen sequenced in a study of T cell responses to AZD1222 COVID-19 vaccine. The data were produced by immunoSEQ multiplex PCR, yet TCRdb's version contains in-frame clones alone and is incomplete. The sample contains roughly 170,000 clones, approximately 90% of which appear only once. The material was peripheral blood, obtained on day 0 of AZD1222 vaccination. These TCRs come from an adult in good health.

This chain uses TRBV5-1 with TRBJ2-1; D is unclear. Trimming left V 4 bases short and J 0 bases short, with 11 bases between. The germline V gene has CDR1 SGHRS and CDR2 YFSETQ. This CDR3 spans 15 amino acids. This CDR3 is CASSQGVSSYNEQFF. CDR3 nucleotides: TGCGCCAGCAGCCAAGGCGTTAGCTCCTACAATGAGCAGTTCTTC. Full variable domain (remainder filled in from reference TRBV5-1 and TRBJ2-1): KAGVTQTPRYLIKTRGQQVTLSCSPISGHRSVSWYQQTPGQGLQFLFEYFSETQRNKGNFPGRFSGRQFSNSRSEMNVSTLELGDSALYLCASSQGVSSYNEQFFGPGTRLTVL.

The chain employs TRBV27 and TRBJ1-1; D may be TRBD1 (5 bases). Per the germline V gene, CDR1 is MNHEY and CDR2 is SMNVEV (reference sequence). V shed 6 bases and J shed 4 bases, with 12 bases lying between them. The CDR3 is 13 residues long. The CDR3, as DNA: TGTGCCAGCAGGGGGGTGGGGGGCACTGAAGCTTTCTTT. It is translated as CASRGVGGTEAFF.

The chain recombines TRBV6-5 with TRBJ1-1; unclear D gene. V lost 6 bases and J 8 bases, leaving 16 bases between the germline ends. The germline V gene has CDR1 MNHEY and CDR2 SVGAGI. The CDR3 length is 13 residues. The CDR3 bases are TGTGCCAGCAGGCCCCCCTACGGTGCCGAAGCTTTCTTT. It specifies CASRPPYGAEAFF.

This clone was recorded only once. V and J are TRBV11-2 and TRBJ2-1; 7 bases line up with TRBD2. The germline V gene encodes CDR1 SGHAT and CDR2 FQNNGV. J was trimmed by 7 bases and V by 6 bases; bases with no gene match: 3. The CDR3 totals 12 residues. The CDR3 protein is CASSDGGNEQFF. The DNA of the CDR3 is TGTGCCAGCAGTGACGGGGGGAATGAGCAGTTCTTC.

The chain couples TRBV5-6 to TRBJ2-3, with D maybe TRBD1 (6 bases). Germline CDR1 reads SGHDT; CDR2 reads YYEEEE. The CDR3 is 16 amino acids. V was trimmed by 1 base and J by 2 bases, leaving 14 bases between them. CDR3 bases: TGTGCCAGCAGCTTGTCAGGGGCAGGGGTCACAGATACGCAGTATTTT. Amino acids: CASSLSGAGVTDTQYF.

The V gene is TRBV12-5, the J gene TRBJ2-1; D may be TRBD1 or TRBD2 (5 bases each). Trimming shortened V by 1 base and J by 0 bases, and 7 bases separated the two germline ends. This CDR3 is 15 amino acids long. Germline V gene sequence: CDR1 LGHNT, CDR2 FRNRAP. The DNA for the CDR3 is TGTGCTAGTGGTTTGGGGGGGACCTCCTACAATGAGCAGTTCTTC. The encoded protein is CASGLGGTSYNEQFF.

The V and J genes are TRBV6-6 and TRBJ2-2; D unclear. Germline V gene lookup returns CDR1 MNHNY and CDR2 SVGAGI (reference sequence). V was trimmed by 5 bases and J by 5 bases, leaving 6 bases between them. This CDR3 is built from 12 residues. The DNA for the CDR3 is TGTGCCAGCAGTAAGCTGACCGGGGAGCTGTTTTTT. Its translation: CASSKLTGELFF.

A note on this clone: At the DNA level, this CDR3 is encoded by other sequences in the same sample as well. The rearrangement joins TRBV29-1 to TRBJ2-5; 7 bases map to TRBD2. Trimming cost V 6 bases and J 5 bases; bases outside gene matches: 0. The CDR3 contains 10 residues. Per the germline V gene, CDR1 is SQVTM and CDR2 is ANQGSEA. CDR3 loop: CSVGGETQYF. The CDR3 nucleotides are TGCAGCGTCGGGGGGGAGACCCAGTACTTC.

The rearrangement joins TRBV6-5 to TRBJ2-7; D not resolved. Trimming took off 5 bases at V and 5 bases at J, with 10 bases between the two ends. CDR1 and CDR2 from the germline V gene are MNHEY and SVGAGI. This CDR3 contains 12 residues. Here the CDR3 reads CASSRRGHEQYF. The CDR3 DNA is TGTGCCAGCAGTCGGCGAGGCCACGAGCAGTACTTC.

J is TRBJ1-3 and V is TRBV7-2, with D unclear. Germline-derived CDR1 and CDR2 are SGHTA and FQGNSA. The CDR3 runs 12 residues. V was shortened by 2 bases and J by 3 bases, with 2 bases between the two germline ends. The chain's CDR3 is CASSLIGNTIYF. The CDR3 bases are TGTGCCAGCAGCTTAATTGGAAACACCATATATTTT.

This chain connects TRBV5-4 to TRBJ1-2; a possible D gene is TRBD1 (6 bases). From germline, CDR1 is SGHNT and CDR2 YYREEE (reference sequence). The V end lost 0 bases, the J end lost 5 bases, and 11 bases lay between the germline ends. The CDR3 is 14 residues long. CDR3 sequence (DNA): TGTGCCAGCAGCTTGGATACAGGGACATATGGCTACACCTTC. Residues: CASSLDTGTYGYTF. The full variable domain, in which reference TRBV5-4 and TRBJ1-2 provide the parts outside the CDR3, is ETGVTQSPTHLIKTRGQQVTLRCSSQSGHNTVSWYQQALGQGPQFIFQYYREEENGRGNFPPRFSGLQFPNYSSELNVNALELDDSALYLCASSLDTGTYGYTFGSGTRLTVV.

In its sample, this clone was seen once. The rearrangement uses TRBV10-1 and TRBJ1-2; no clear D gene. Germline V gene lookup returns CDR1 WNHNN and CDR2 SYGVQD (reference sequence). The V and J ends lost 8 bases and 6 bases respectively, with 4 bases between them. The CDR3 has 9 amino acids. CDR3 region: CASPHGYTF. The CDR3 nucleotides are TGCGCCAGCCCCCATGGCTACACCTTC.

This clone was observed a few times. The chain has TRBV27 and TRBJ1-2, with TRBD1 as a possible D gene (6 bases). The V and J ends lost 2 bases and 7 bases respectively, with 17 bases between them. Germline CDR1 MNHEY, CDR2 SMNVEV (reference sequence). The CDR3 has 15 amino acids. The CDR3 region has the DNA TGTGCCAGCAGTTTACGGGGGGTAGGGGGGCTTGGCTACACCTTC. Its protein product is CASSLRGVGGLGYTF.

The V and J genes are TRBV2 and TRBJ1-3; maybe TRBD1 (5 bases). The germline V and J ends were trimmed by 0 bases and 2 bases, with 14 bases remaining between them. The CDR3 length is 17 residues. Germline V gives CDR1 SNHLY, CDR2 FYNNEI. This chain's CDR3 is CASSEARNAGTGNTIYF. For the CDR3, the DNA is TGTGCCAGCAGTGAAGCTAGAAACGCAGGGACTGGAAACACCATATATTTT.

The J gene is TRBJ2-3, the V gene TRBV9, with 9 bases matching TRBD2. Per the germline V gene, CDR1 is SGDLS and CDR2 is YYNGEE. This CDR3 spans 15 amino acids. The V and J ends lost 3 bases and 7 bases, in that order; junction bases with no gene match: 9. CDR3 coding DNA: TGTGCCAGCAGCGCTTGGAGCGGGGGGTCGAATACGCAGTATTTT. Protein sequence: CASSAWSGGSNTQYF.

CDR3 DNA: TGTGCCAGCAGCTTTGGACAGGGGAGAGGCTACACCTTC. The encoded protein is CASSFGQGRGYTF. The chain uses TRBV5-8 and TRBJ1-2; 9 bases agree with TRBD1. Per the germline V gene, CDR1 is SGHTS and CDR2 is YDEGEE. The length of the CDR3 is 13 residues. With V trimmed by 2 bases and J by 8 bases, 4 bases remained unmatched.

V gene TRBV29-1 combines with J gene TRBJ2-7; 8 bases are shared with TRBD2. V gave up 1 base and J gave up 4 bases; unmatched junction bases: 3. CDR3 length: 13 amino acids. Germline V CDR1 and CDR2: SQVTM, ANQGSEA. The CDR3 sequence: CSVEGGLGYEQYF. The CDR3, as DNA: TGCAGCGTTGAAGGGGGACTAGGGTACGAGCAGTACTTC.

The chain employs TRBV7-2 and TRBJ2-5; D is undetermined. The V and J ends lost 5 bases and 1 base respectively, with 8 bases between them. Germline lookup yields CDR1 SGHTA and CDR2 FQGNSA. This CDR3 is built from 13 residues. This chain's CDR3 is CASSDIRQETQYF. The CDR3 coding sequence is TGTGCCAGCAGCGACATCCGCCAAGAGACCCAGTACTTC.

The genes are TRBV19 and TRBJ1-1; 7 nucleotides align to TRBD1. J lost 0 bases, V lost 6 bases, and 10 bases had no gene match. This CDR3 region has 16 residues. Germline CDR1 is LNHDA and CDR2 is SQIVND (reference sequence). Written as DNA, the CDR3 is TGTGCCAGTAGACGACAGGGAGCGGGTATGAACACTGAAGCTTTCTTT. It specifies CASRRQGAGMNTEAFF.

The chain combines TRBV29-1 with TRBJ2-7, with 8 nucleotides matching TRBD1. Germline V gene data show CDR1 as SQVTM and CDR2 as ANQGSEA. The CDR3 length is 14 residues. The ends lost 2 bases at V and 10 bases at J; junction bases unmatched: 13. CDR3 in DNA: TGCAGCGTTGAACCAGGACAGGGTGGCTACGGACAGTACTTC. It is translated as CSVEPGQGGYGQYF.

The CDR3 DNA follows: TGTGCCAGCAGCCCGGGAGGGGGAAACCTTGAAGCTTTCTTT. Translating gives CASSPGGGNLEAFF. This chain connects TRBV5-4 to TRBJ1-1, with a possible D match to TRBD1 (6 bases). V was cut by 4 bases and J by 7 bases, with 17 bases left in between. Germline-derived CDR1 and CDR2 are SGHNT and YYREEE (reference sequence). The CDR3 covers 14 residues.

V and J are TRBV30 and TRBJ2-4; either TRBD1 or TRBD2 may fit D (5 bases each). Deletions cut 1 base from V and 0 bases from J, with 13 bases between. Per the germline V gene, CDR1 is GTSNPN and CDR2 is SVGIG (reference sequence). CDR3 length: 16 residues. The CDR3 is CAWSERNRIAKNIQYF. The CDR3 DNA is TGTGCCTGGAGTGAGCGGAACAGGATAGCCAAAAACATTCAGTACTTC.

The chain joins TRBV6-2 or TRBV6-3 to TRBJ2-6; D is tentatively TRBD1 or TRBD2 (5 bases each). CDR1 is MNHEY, CDR2 SVGEGT, per germline. Trimming shortened V by 5 bases and J by 4 bases, and 15 bases separated the two germline ends. The CDR3 extends over 16 amino acids. CDR3 amino acids: CASSHTRGIGANVLTF. For the CDR3, the DNA is TGTGCCAGCAGTCACACGAGGGGAATCGGGGCCAACGTCCTGACTTTC.

The chain is built from TRBV4-3 and TRBJ1-4; D unclear. Germline V gene lookup returns CDR1 LGHNA and CDR2 YSLEER. Trimming took 1 base from V and 8 from J, leaving 8 bases between them. CDR3 length: 13 residues. The DNA of the CDR3 is TGCGCCAGCAGCCAAGTGGGAGGAGAAAAACTGTTTTTT. This gives the protein CASSQVGGEKLFF.

The rearrangement uses TRBV3-1 (or the pseudogene TRBV3-2) and TRBJ2-2, with D perhaps assigned TRBD1 or TRBD2 (5 bases each). Germline CDR1 reads LGHDT; CDR2 reads YNNKEL (reference sequence). The CDR3 length is 15 residues. Trimming removed 2 bases from V and 7 bases from J, with 14 bases in between. The CDR3 loop reads CASSQPSWGIGELFF. The CDR3 region has the DNA TGTGCCAGCAGCCAACCCTCGTGGGGGATCGGGGAGCTGTTTTTT.

This clone has only a few counts. The chain carries TRBV9 and TRBJ2-3; unclear D gene. V lost 1 base and J 0 bases, leaving 9 bases between the germline ends. The CDR3 covers 15 residues. In germline, CDR1 is SGDLS, CDR2 YYNGEE. Written as DNA, the CDR3 is TGTGCCAGCAGCGTATCCCCCCTTAGCACAGATACGCAGTATTTT. Protein: CASSVSPLSTDTQYF.

The chain combines TRBV7-3 with TRBJ1-1; D gene ambiguous. This CDR3 has 13 amino acids. Trimming stripped 1 base from V and 1 base from J, with 4 bases between. Germline-derived CDR1 and CDR2 are SGHTA and FQGTGA. CDR3 amino acids: CASSLKSNTEAFF. The CDR3, as DNA: TGTGCCAGCAGCTTAAAATCGAACACTGAAGCTTTCTTT.

The chain couples TRBV18 to TRBJ1-6, with a weak D call TRBD1 (6 bases). V was trimmed by 3 bases and J by 6 bases, leaving 18 bases between them. CDR1 is KGHSH and CDR2 is LQKENI in the germline V gene. The CDR3 consists of 17 residues. The CDR3 region is CASSPSSPGEGNSPLHF. The CDR3 bases are TGTGCCAGCTCACCTTCTTCTCCAGGGGAGGGTAATTCACCCCTCCACTTT.

V gene TRBV6-1 combines with J gene TRBJ2-5; possible D gene TRBD1, 5 bases. V lost 2 bases and J 0 bases, leaving 19 bases between the germline ends. Germline CDR1 MNHNS, CDR2 SASEGT. The CDR3 is made up of 18 amino acids. CDR3 nucleotides: TGTGCCAGCAGTGAAAACGATTGGGGCAGGGCGTACCAAGAGACCCAGTACTTC. Translation gives CASSENDWGRAYQETQYF.

The genes are TRBV6-5 and TRBJ2-7; TRBD2 agrees at 12 bases. Unmatched junction bases numbered 4, after V lost 2 bases and J lost 2 bases. The CDR3 is made up of 16 amino acids. In germline, CDR1 is MNHEY, CDR2 SVGAGI. For the CDR3, the DNA is TGTGCCAGCAGTTACCGGACTAGCGGGGATCCCTACGAGCAGTACTTC. Encoded protein: CASSYRTSGDPYEQYF.